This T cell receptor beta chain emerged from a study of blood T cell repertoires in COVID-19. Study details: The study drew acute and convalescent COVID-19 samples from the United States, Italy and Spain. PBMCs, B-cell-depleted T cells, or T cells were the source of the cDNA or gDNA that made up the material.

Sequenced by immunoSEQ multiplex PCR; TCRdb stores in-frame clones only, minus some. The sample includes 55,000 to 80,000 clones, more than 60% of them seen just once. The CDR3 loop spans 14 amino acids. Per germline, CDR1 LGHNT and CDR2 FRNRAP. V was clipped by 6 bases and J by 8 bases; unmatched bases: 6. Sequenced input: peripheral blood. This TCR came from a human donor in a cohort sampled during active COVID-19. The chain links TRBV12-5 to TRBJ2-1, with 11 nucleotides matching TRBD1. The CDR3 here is CASGMGQGGDEQFF. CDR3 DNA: TGTGCTAGTGGCATGGGACAGGGGGGCGATGAGCAGTTCTTC.